The next 29 T cell receptor beta chains were all read from a single sample in a study of metastatic and nonmetastatic thyroid tumors. From the PCR reads, TCRdb re-called clones with MiXCR. Seen here are 22,000 or so clones, about a fifth observed once, and the top ten hold 25% to 30%. Patients were all untreated before their thyroid surgery. Material: blood. The receptors were gathered from a female donor with papillary thyroid cancer or a benign thyroid nodule (not recorded which). Some clones in this sample may be carry-over from other donors' samples.

Points on this clone: The junction shows a germline mismatch at one end, possibly a read error. The V gene is TRBV10-3, the J gene TRBJ2-7; 10 bases are shared with TRBD1. The CDR3 covers 15 residues. Germline CDR1 reads ENHRY; CDR2 reads SYGVKD. CDR3 residues: CHQPPNRQGADEQYF. In DNA, the CDR3 is TGCCACCAACCCCCCAACAGACAGGGGGCCGACGAGCAGTACTTC.

In its sample, this clone was seen many times. The gene calls are TRBV7-2 and TRBJ1-1; D gene ambiguous. The CDR3 is 14 amino acids. Deletions cut 4 bases from V and 1 base from J, with 10 bases between. Germline CDR1 and CDR2: SGHTA and FQGNSA. CDR3 DNA sequence: TGTGCCAGCAGCTCATACAGACAGAACACTGAAGCTTTCTTT. Amino acids: CASSSYRQNTEAFF.

This clone was seen repeatedly, ten times or more. V gene TRBV19 combines with J gene TRBJ2-7; 10 bases align to TRBD2. V dropped 5 bases and J dropped 2; count of bases not matched to a gene: 12. The CDR3 spans 17 residues. The V gene's germline CDR1 is LNHDA and CDR2 SQIVND (reference sequence). The CDR3 spells CASSAWFGSGRAYEQYF. The CDR3 DNA is TGTGCCAGTAGTGCCTGGTTCGGAAGCGGGAGGGCCTACGAGCAGTACTTC.

Only a few counts were recorded for this clone. The genes are TRBV15 and TRBJ1-2, with D uncertain. This CDR3 has 14 residues. The V gene's germline CDR1 is LNHNV and CDR2 YYDKDF (reference sequence). V gave up 0 bases and J gave up 4 bases, with 9 bases separating them. The CDR3 region is CATSREGSPYGYTF. CDR3 nucleotides: TGTGCCACCAGCAGAGAGGGCAGTCCCTATGGCTACACCTTC.

This clone is labeled as medium-sized. The rearrangement uses TRBV6-6 and TRBJ1-3, with D perhaps TRBD1 (5 bases). V dropped 2 bases and J dropped 2 bases, with 19 bases sitting between them. The CDR3 contains 18 residues. Germline CDR1 MNHNY, CDR2 SVGAGI (reference sequence). The CDR3 coding sequence is TGTGCCAGCAGTTACCTCACCCCAGGGAGAAGCACTGGAAACACCATATATTTT. Amino acids: CASSYLTPGRSTGNTIYF.

This clone was counted many times. The V call is TRBV29-1, the J call TRBJ1-5, with TRBD1 matching 8 bases. V shed 5 bases and J 9 bases; nucleotides not matched to a gene: 9. Germline loops: CDR1 SQVTM, CDR2 ANQGSEA. The CDR3 contains 13 residues. CDR3 protein: CSVLVTGDRPQHF. As DNA, the CDR3 is TGCAGCGTTCTGGTGACAGGGGACCGGCCCCAGCATTTT.

This clone is medium-sized in the sample. The chain joins TRBV20-1 to TRBJ1-2, with D tentatively TRBD1 (6 bases). Germline assignment: CDR1 DFQATT and CDR2 SNEGSKA (reference sequence). The CDR3 has 14 residues. V was cut by 3 bases and J by 5 bases, with 16 bases left in between. CDR3 DNA sequence: TGCAGTGCTAGTTTTCGGACAGATGCTTATGGCTACACCTTC. This sequence encodes CSASFRTDAYGYTF.

Worth noting for this clone: The final CDR3 position lacks the conserved phenylalanine or tryptophan, pointing to a likely read error. No DNA is shown, since the ends of the CDR3 on it are uncertain; the CDR3 is the one TCRdb lists. The genes are TRBV9 and TRBJ2-4; no DNA check was done on the table's D call, TRBD2. From germline, CDR1 is SGDLS and CDR2 YYNGEE. Ends included, the CDR3 has 10 residues. The chain's CDR3 is CASSVVATLA.

In this sample, this clone turned up many times. V usage is TRBV15 and J usage is TRBJ2-1; 10 nucleotides align to TRBD2. V trimming: 1 base; J trimming: 5 bases; junction bases outside the gene matches: 2. This CDR3 has 15 amino acids. Germline V gene data show CDR1 as LNHNV and CDR2 as YYDKDF (reference sequence). The CDR3 is CATSRGTSGDNEQFF. The CDR3 coding sequence is TGTGCCACCAGCAGAGGGACTAGCGGAGACAATGAGCAGTTCTTC.

For this clone: This may come from a read error, since a much larger clone is one base off. The rearrangement uses TRBV4-2 and TRBJ2-5; D tentatively fits TRBD1 or TRBD2 (6 bases each). CDR3 length equals 12 residues. Germline CDR1 LGHNA, CDR2 YNFKEQ. V shed 1 base and J shed 10 bases, with 10 bases lying between them. The CDR3 nucleotides are TGTGCCAGCAGCCAAGGAAGGGGGGTCCAGTACTTC. This sequence encodes CASSQGRGVQYF.

This clone appeared many times. Other DNA sequences in this specimen translate into the identical CDR3. The J gene is TRBJ1-5, the V gene TRBV6-1; D is unresolved. From germline, CDR1 is MNHNS and CDR2 SASEGT. V lost 0 bases and J 3 bases, leaving 12 bases between the germline ends. The CDR3 runs 16 residues. CDR3 nucleotides: TGTGCCAGCAGTGAAGCGCCGTTGGATTCCAATCAGCCCCAGCATTTT. Translated: CASSEAPLDSNQPQHF.

The table lists this clone with many counts. The chain recombines TRBV3-1 with TRBJ2-7; tentatively, D is TRBD2 (7 bases). This CDR3 has 15 residues. Trimming stripped 0 bases from V and 4 bases from J, with 13 bases between. Germline V CDR1 and CDR2: LGHDT, YNNKEL (reference sequence). The CDR3 coding sequence is TGTGCCAGCAGCCAAGATTCCGGGGGGCTATACGAGCAGTACTTC. Its translation: CASSQDSGGLYEQYF.

For this clone: Other DNA sequences within the sample encode an identical CDR3. The chain employs TRBV30 and TRBJ2-7; D may correspond to TRBD1 or TRBD2 (5 bases each). Germline assignment: CDR1 GTSNPN and CDR2 SVGIG (reference sequence). The V and J ends lost 0 bases and 2 bases respectively, with 11 bases between them. The CDR3 runs to 14 residues. The CDR3 coding sequence is TGTGCCTGGAGTGTCTCCGGGACGGCCTACGAGCAGTACTTC. Residues: CAWSVSGTAYEQYF.

V is TRBV14 and J is TRBJ1-5; D unresolved. The CDR3 totals 17 residues. Germline lookup yields CDR1 SGHDN and CDR2 FVKESK. Trimming removed 5 bases at V and 3 bases at J, with 20 bases between. DNA of the CDR3: TGTGCCAGCAGCTACTCCTCCGGGCCCCGGGACAATCAGCCCCAGCATTTT. Translated, it gives CASSYSSGPRDNQPQHF.

In its sample, this clone was seen a few times. The same CDR3 can be traced to other DNA sequences in this sample. The chain recombines TRBV11-2 with TRBJ1-2; D might be TRBD1 (6 bases). The germline gives CDR1 SGHAT, CDR2 FQNNGV. Deletions cut 5 bases from V and 7 bases from J, with 20 bases between. The length of the CDR3 is 15 residues. The CDR3 DNA is TGTGCCAGCAGCCGGGGTGCGGGGGGGCTCTCTGGCTACACCTTC. It translates to CASSRGAGGLSGYTF.

This clone came up many times. This chain links TRBV3-1 with TRBJ2-5; D might be TRBD1 (5 bases). The CDR3 loop spans 16 amino acids. V gave up 0 bases and J gave up 5 bases, with 16 bases separating them. Germline V CDR1 and CDR2: LGHDT, YNNKEL (reference sequence). The CDR3 loop is CASSQDPDGAFETQYF. CDR3 bases: TGTGCCAGCAGCCAAGATCCCGATGGGGCTTTTGAGACCCAGTACTTC.

In its sample, this clone was seen many times. This chain joins TRBV5-1 and TRBJ2-1, with a weak D call TRBD1 (6 bases). Germline V gene sequence: CDR1 SGHRS, CDR2 YFSETQ. The length of the CDR3 is 15 residues. V lost 2 bases and J lost 3, with 12 bases in between. The chain's CDR3 is CASSLGQSYYNEQFF. The CDR3 coding sequence is TGCGCCAGCAGCTTAGGACAGTCCTACTACAATGAGCAGTTCTTC. The complete variable domain, with remaining parts taken from reference TRBV5-1 and TRBJ2-1, reads KAGVTQTPRYLIKTRGQQVTLSCSPISGHRSVSWYQQTPGQGLQFLFEYFSETQRNKGNFPGRFSGRQFSNSRSEMNVSTLELGDSALYLCASSLGQSYYNEQFFGPGTRLTVL.

The DNA for the CDR3 is TGCGCCAGCAGCTTGGAGCCTAGCGGGCAGAGCTCCTACAATGAGCAGTTCTTC. Amino acid sequence: CASSLEPSGQSSYNEQFF. The rearrangement joins TRBV5-1 to TRBJ2-1; 8 bases are a match to TRBD2. The CDR3 sequence is 18 residues long. Germline assignment: CDR1 SGHRS and CDR2 YFSETQ. The junction had 8 bases not matched to a gene; V was cut back by 0 bases and J by 0 bases.

This clone was recorded many times. The V gene is TRBV5-1, the J gene TRBJ2-1; 10 bases map to TRBD1. CDR3 length: 15 amino acids. Germline V CDR1 and CDR2: SGHRS, YFSETQ. Trimming at V came to 0 bases and at J to 8 bases, leaving 5 bases not matched to a gene. CDR3 bases: TGCGCCAGCAGCTTGGTCGACAGGGGGCGTCATGAGCAGTTCTTC. Its protein product is CASSLVDRGRHEQFF. The variable domain in full, with the rest retrieved from reference TRBV5-1 and TRBJ2-1, is KAGVTQTPRYLIKTRGQQVTLSCSPISGHRSVSWYQQTPGQGLQFLFEYFSETQRNKGNFPGRFSGRQFSNSRSEMNVSTLELGDSALYLCASSLVDRGRHEQFFGPGTRLTVL.

This clone is medium-sized. J is TRBJ2-1 and V is TRBV6-2 or TRBV6-3; 8 positions match TRBD2. The germline CDR1 and CDR2 sequences are MNHEY and SVGEGT. CDR3 length equals 13 residues. V lost 1 base to trimming and J lost 15 bases; unmatched junction nucleotides: 8. The CDR3 nucleotides are TGTGCCAGCAGTTACTTTGAGCGGGAGTCTCTGTTCTTC. This encodes CASSYFERESLFF.

This clone is medium-sized in the sample. J is TRBJ2-7 and V is TRBV30; D is perhaps TRBD1 or TRBD2 (7 bases each). CDR1 GTSNPN and CDR2 SVGIG come from the germline V gene (reference sequence). There are 12 residues in the CDR3. The DNA for the CDR3 is TGTGCGGCGACCAGGGGGGGCTACGAGCAGTACTTC. Protein: CAATRGGYEQYF.

This clone was recorded only once. The junction shows a germline mismatch at one end, possibly a read error. The gene calls are TRBV20-1 and TRBJ2-3, with 13 bases fitting TRBD2. The CDR3 is 16 amino acids. Per the germline V gene, CDR1 is DFQATT and CDR2 is SNEGSKA (reference sequence). The chain's CDR3 is CIAKQLAGGSTDTQYF. The CDR3 DNA reads TGCATTGCCAAACAACTAGCGGGAGGGAGCACAGACACGCAGTATTTT.

Turning to this clone: An end of the junction differs from the germline gene, which may be a read error. This sample also contains other DNA sequences that code for the same CDR3. The rearrangement joins TRBV20-1 to TRBJ2-4, with TRBD2 matching 9 bases. The CDR3 loop spans 12 amino acids. Germline V lookup: CDR1 DFQATT, CDR2 SNEGSKA (reference sequence). The CDR3 reads CSGLAGRNIQYF. The DNA for the CDR3 is TGCAGTGGTCTAGCGGGACGGAACATCCAGTACTTC.

Comments on this clone: In this CDR3 the conserved last residue, phenylalanine or tryptophan, is missing, so a read error is likely. The gene calls are TRBV9 and TRBJ2-7; 9 nucleotides align to TRBD2. V lost 3 bases, J lost 5 bases, and 9 bases stayed unmatched. This CDR3 comprises 15 residues. CDR1 is SGDLS and CDR2 is YYNGEE in the germline V gene. The CDR3 reads CASSATGLAGDEQYL. The DNA of the CDR3 is TGTGCCAGCAGCGCAACGGGACTAGCTGGGGACGAGCAGTACCTC.

This clone was observed many times. This rearrangement joins TRBV24-1 to TRBJ2-1, with 8 bases lining up with TRBD2. The CDR3 spans 15 residues. CDR1 and CDR2 from the germline V gene are KGHDR and SFDVKD. V lost 3 bases to trimming and J lost 9 bases; unmatched junction nucleotides: 9. The CDR3 DNA reads TGTGCCACCAGTGATGAACTAGCGGAGGGTAGTGAGCAGTTCTTC. Translated, it gives CATSDELAEGSEQFF.

This clone has a count of ten or more. Written as DNA, the CDR3 is TGCGCCAGCAGCCGCGGAGAAACGGGAATAGTTGAAAAACTGTTTTTT. Translation: CASSRGETGIVEKLFF. The chain recombines TRBV4-1 with TRBJ1-4; no clear D. Germline V lookup: CDR1 MGHRA, CDR2 YSYEKL. This CDR3 contains 16 residues. Trimming removed 4 bases from V and 7 bases from J, with 19 bases in between.

This clone was seen repeatedly, ten times or more. J is TRBJ2-3 and V is TRBV6-5; D is uncertain. V was trimmed by 0 bases and J by 3 bases, leaving 10 bases between them. This CDR3 has 15 amino acids. In germline, CDR1 is MNHEY, CDR2 SVGAGI. CDR3 residues: CASSYSLQGTDTQYF. CDR3 in DNA: TGTGCCAGCAGTTACTCCCTCCAAGGGACAGATACGCAGTATTTT.

The table lists this clone with many counts. V and J are TRBV11-2 and TRBJ2-7; D perhaps matches TRBD1 (8 bases). Germline V lookup: CDR1 SGHAT, CDR2 FQNNGV. V lost 0 bases and J 2 bases, leaving 20 bases between the germline ends. The CDR3 length is 18 residues. The CDR3 DNA reads TGTGCCAGCAGCTTAGATACAGGGGGGGCTGGATATCCCTACGAGCAGTACTTC. Its protein is CASSLDTGGAGYPYEQYF. Complete variable domain (other parts from reference TRBV11-2 and TRBJ2-7): EAGVAQSPRYKIIEKRQSVAFWCNPISGHATLYWYQQILGQGPKLLIQFQNNGVVDDSQLPKDRFSAERLKGVDSTLKIQPAKLEDSAVYLCASSLDTGGAGYPYEQYFGPGTRLTVT.

This clone was observed at least ten times. The chain couples TRBV19 to TRBJ2-4, with D perhaps TRBD1 (6 bases). The CDR3 contains 12 residues. CDR1 and CDR2 from the germline V gene are LNHDA and SQIVND (reference sequence). The germline V and J ends were trimmed by 9 bases and 2 bases, with 8 bases remaining between them. CDR3 coding DNA: TGTGCCAGCACAGGGTCCAAAAACATTCAGTACTTC. It yields the protein CASTGSKNIQYF.